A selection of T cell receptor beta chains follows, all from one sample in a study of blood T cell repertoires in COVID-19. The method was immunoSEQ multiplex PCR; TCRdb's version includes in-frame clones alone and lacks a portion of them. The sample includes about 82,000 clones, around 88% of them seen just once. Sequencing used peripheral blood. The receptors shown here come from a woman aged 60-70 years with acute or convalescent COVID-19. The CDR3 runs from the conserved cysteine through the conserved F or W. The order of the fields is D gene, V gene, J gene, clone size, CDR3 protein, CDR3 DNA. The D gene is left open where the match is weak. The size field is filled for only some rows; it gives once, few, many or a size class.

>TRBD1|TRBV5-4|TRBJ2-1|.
CASSLSLGQENNEQFF
TGTGCCAGCAGCTTGTCCCTAGGACAGGAAAACAATGAGCAGTTCTTC
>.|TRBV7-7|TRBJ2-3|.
CASSLGAQDTQYF
TGTGCTAGCAGCTTAGGAGCGCAGGATACGCAGTATTTT
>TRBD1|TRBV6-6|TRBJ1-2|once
CASRPTGTGYTF
TGTGCCAGCAGACCGACAGGGACCGGCTACACCTTC
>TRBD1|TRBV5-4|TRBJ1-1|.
CASTARGQGNTEAFF
TGTGCCAGCACCGCCCGAGGACAGGGAAACACTGAAGCTTTCTTT
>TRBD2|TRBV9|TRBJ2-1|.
CASSHSGSSYNEQFF
TGTGCCAGTAGCCATAGCGGGAGCTCCTACAATGAGCAGTTCTTC
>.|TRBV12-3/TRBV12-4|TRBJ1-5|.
CASSAGDYQPQHF
TGTGCCAGCAGTGCAGGGGATTATCAGCCCCAGCATTTT
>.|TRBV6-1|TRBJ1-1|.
CASSDQGGYTEAFF
TGTGCCAGCAGTGATCAAGGGGGTTACACTGAAGCTTTCTTT
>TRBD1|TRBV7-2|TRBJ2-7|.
CASSYKTPGQGSYEQYF
TGTGCCAGCAGCTACAAGACCCCGGGACAGGGTTCCTACGAGCAGTACTTC
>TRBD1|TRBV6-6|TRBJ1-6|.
CASSSGQVNSPLHF
TGTGCCAGCAGTTCGGGACAGGTTAATTCACCCCTCCACTTT
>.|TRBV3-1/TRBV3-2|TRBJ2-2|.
CASSLDPWANTGELFF
TGTGCCAGCAGCCTCGACCCCTGGGCTAACACCGGGGAGCTGTTTTTT
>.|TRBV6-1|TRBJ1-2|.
CASSEARVGYGYTF
TGTGCCAGCAGTGAAGCCAGGGTGGGCTATGGCTACACCTTC
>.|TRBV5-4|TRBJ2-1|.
CASSQHGSYNEQFF
TGTGCCAGCAGCCAACACGGGTCCTACAATGAGCAGTTCTTC
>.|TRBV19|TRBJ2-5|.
CASSIRVGQETQYF
TGTGCCAGTAGTATCAGGGTAGGCCAAGAGACCCAGTACTTC
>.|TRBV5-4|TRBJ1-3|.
CASSLGGLGSGNTIYF
TGTGCCAGCAGCTTGGGAGGGCTGGGGTCTGGAAACACCATATATTTT
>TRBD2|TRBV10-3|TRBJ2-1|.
CAISEQTSGSLNEQFF
TGTGCCATCAGTGAGCAAACTAGCGGGAGTCTGAATGAGCAGTTCTTC
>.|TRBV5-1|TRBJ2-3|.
CASSFFGGSTDTQYF
TGCGCCAGCAGCTTTTTTGGGGGGAGCACAGATACGCAGTATTTT
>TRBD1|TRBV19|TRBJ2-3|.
CASSPDLRTGWSDTQYF
TGTGCCAGTAGTCCGGATCTAAGGACAGGGTGGTCAGATACGCAGTATTTT
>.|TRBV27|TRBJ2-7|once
CASSFDRWYEQYF
TGTGCCAGCAGTTTCGACAGATGGTACGAGCAGTACTTC
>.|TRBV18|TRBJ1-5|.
CASSPQAGSNQPQHF
TGTGCCAGCTCACCACAGGCGGGGAGCAATCAGCCCCAGCATTTT
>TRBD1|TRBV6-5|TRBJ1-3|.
CASSYLGTAGNTIYF
TGTGCCAGCAGTTACTTGGGGACAGCTGGAAACACCATATATTTT
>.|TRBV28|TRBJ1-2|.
CASSGTFSPNYGYTF
TGTGCCAGCAGTGGGACATTTTCTCCTAACTATGGCTACACCTTC
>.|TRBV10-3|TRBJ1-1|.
CAISADRQTEAFF
TGTGCCATCAGTGCGGACAGACAAACCGAAGCTTTCTTT
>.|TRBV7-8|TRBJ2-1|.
CASSLGQGNEQFF
TGTGCCAGCAGCTTAGGGCAGGGCAATGAGCAGTTCTTC
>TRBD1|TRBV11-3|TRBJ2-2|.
CASSHGQGISNTGELFF
TGTGCCAGCAGCCACGGACAGGGAATCTCAAACACCGGGGAGCTGTTTTTT
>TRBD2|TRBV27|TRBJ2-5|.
CASSFVAGVRETQYF
TGTGCCAGCAGTTTTGTAGCGGGAGTGAGGGAGACCCAGTACTTC
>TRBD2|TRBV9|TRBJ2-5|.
CASSATSGSETQYF
TGTGCCAGCAGCGCCACTAGCGGGAGTGAGACCCAGTACTTC
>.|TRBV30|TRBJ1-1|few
CAWSGGTTEAFF
TGTGCCTGGAGCGGAGGGACGACTGAAGCTTTCTTT
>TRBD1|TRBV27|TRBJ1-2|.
CATSGTGDSLGGGYTF
TGTGCCACCTCGGGGACAGGGGACTCCTTGGGGGGTGGCTACACCTTC
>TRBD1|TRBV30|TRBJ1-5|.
CACRGQGGQPQHF
TGTGCCTGTCGGGGACAGGGGGGTCAGCCCCAGCATTTT
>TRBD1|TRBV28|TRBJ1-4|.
CASSLGGQGYEKLFF
TGTGCCAGCAGTTTAGGGGGACAGGGGTACGAAAAACTGTTTTTT
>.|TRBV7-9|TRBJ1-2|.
CASSLGETLPKYGYTF
TGTGCCAGCAGCTTAGGAGAGACACTCCCCAAGTATGGCTACACCTTC
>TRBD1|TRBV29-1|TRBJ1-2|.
CSVRTGIYQGYTF
TGCAGCGTTAGGACAGGGATATATCAGGGCTACACCTTC
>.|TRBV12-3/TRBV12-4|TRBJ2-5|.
CASSPRYQETQYF
TGTGCCAGCAGCCCCCGGTACCAAGAGACCCAGTACTTC
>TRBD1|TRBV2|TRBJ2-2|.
CASKADRAATGELFF
TGTGCCAGCAAAGCAGACAGGGCGGCCACCGGGGAGCTGTTTTTT
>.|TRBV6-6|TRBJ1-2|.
CASRTGNYGYTF
TGTGCCAGCAGGACGGGGAACTATGGCTACACCTTC
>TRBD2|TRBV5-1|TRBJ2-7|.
CASSRGLAYEEQYF
TGCGCCAGCAGCCGGGGACTAGCGTATGAGGAGCAGTACTTC
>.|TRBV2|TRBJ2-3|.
CASSEGLGSTDTQYF
TGTGCCAGCAGTGAAGGACTAGGCAGCACAGATACGCAGTATTTT
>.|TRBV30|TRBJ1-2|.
CASPLEGKGGYTF
TGTGCCTCGCCGCTCGAGGGAAAGGGTGGCTACACCTTC
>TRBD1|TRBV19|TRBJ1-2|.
CASNLSGQGPYGYTF
TGTGCCAGTAACCTCTCGGGACAGGGGCCCTATGGCTACACCTTC
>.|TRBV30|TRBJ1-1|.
CAWSVPAGFVAFF
TGTGCCTGGAGTGTACCGGCAGGGTTTGTTGCTTTCTTT
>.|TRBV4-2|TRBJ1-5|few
CASSYDRTPGDQPQHF
TGTGCCAGCAGCTACGACAGGACCCCGGGCGATCAGCCCCAGCATTTT
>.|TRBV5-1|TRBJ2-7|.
CASSLAAGGWFYEQYF
TGCGCCAGCAGCTTGGCAGCGGGCGGGTGGTTCTACGAGCAGTACTTC
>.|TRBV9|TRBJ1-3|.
CASTWDKSGNTIYF
TGTGCCAGCACATGGGACAAATCTGGAAACACCATATATTTT
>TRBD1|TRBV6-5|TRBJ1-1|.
CASRDATGGWTEAFF
TGTGCCAGCCGAGACGCGACAGGGGGGTGGACTGAAGCTTTCTTT
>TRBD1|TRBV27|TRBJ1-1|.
CASKDRVRTEAFF
TGTGCCAGCAAAGACAGGGTTCGCACTGAAGCTTTCTTT
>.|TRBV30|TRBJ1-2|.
CAWTLVSTGYTF
TGTGCCTGGACCCTCGTTAGCACTGGCTACACCTTC
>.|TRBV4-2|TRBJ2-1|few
CASSQNTGSGHNEQFF
TGTGCCAGCAGCCAGAATACAGGGAGTGGTCACAATGAGCAGTTCTTC
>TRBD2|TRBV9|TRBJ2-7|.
CASSASGGTYEQYF
TGTGCCAGCAGCGCGAGCGGGGGTACCTACGAGCAGTACTTC
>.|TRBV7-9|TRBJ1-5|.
CASSSDSRVNQPQHF
TGTGCCAGCAGCTCAGACAGCAGGGTTAATCAGCCCCAGCATTTT
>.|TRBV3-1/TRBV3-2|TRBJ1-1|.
CASGGRGNTEAFF
TGTGCCAGCGGTGGGAGGGGTAACACTGAAGCTTTCTTT
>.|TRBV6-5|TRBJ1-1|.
CASSTPGQNTEAFF
TGTGCCAGCAGTACCCCGGGACAAAACACTGAAGCTTTCTTT
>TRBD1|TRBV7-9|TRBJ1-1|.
CASSPGQGRSRDTEAFF
TGTGCCAGCAGCCCGGGACAGGGAAGGTCTCGGGACACTGAAGCTTTCTTT
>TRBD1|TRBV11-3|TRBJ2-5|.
CASSLGERGTGSAETQYF
TGTGCCAGCAGCTTAGGCGAGAGGGGGACAGGGTCGGCGGAGACCCAGTACTTC
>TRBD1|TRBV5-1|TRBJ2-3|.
CASSYGTVSTDTQYF
TGCGCCAGCAGCTATGGGACAGTGAGCACAGATACGCAGTATTTT
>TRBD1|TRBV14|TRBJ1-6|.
CASGGTGDSPLHF
TGTGCCAGCGGCGGGACAGGGGATTCACCCCTCCACTTT
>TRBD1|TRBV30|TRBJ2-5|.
CAWDTGQGHTSQETQYF
TGTGCCTGGGACACGGGACAGGGCCACACGAGCCAAGAGACCCAGTACTTC
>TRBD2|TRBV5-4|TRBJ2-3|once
CASSPPSGGLLDTQYF
TGTGCCAGCAGCCCCCCTAGCGGGGGACTCCTCGATACGCAGTATTTT
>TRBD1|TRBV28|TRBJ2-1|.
CASSTPGQGAWNEQFF
TGTGCCAGCAGTACCCCCGGACAGGGGGCTTGGAATGAGCAGTTCTTC